This TCR beta chain was recorded in a study of blood T cell repertoires in COVID-19. Study context: T cells, B-cell-depleted T cells, or PBMCs provided the cDNA or gDNA that served as material.

A Seattle source enrolled patients during active infection and followed them longitudinally. Clones were read by immunoSEQ multiplex PCR, and TCRdb kept only the in-frame ones, dropping some. The sample carries 500,000 to 600,000 clones, roughly nine tenths recorded once. Material: peripheral blood. This receptor was identified in a woman between 50 and 59 years old with COVID-19, enrolled during active disease.

CDR3 amino acids: CASSVVGRGGTEAFF. The CDR3 DNA sequence: TGTGCCAGCAGCGTAGTCGGCAGGGGTGGGACTGAAGCTTTCTTT. The chain has TRBV9 and TRBJ1-1; perhaps TRBD1 as D (6 bases). From germline, CDR1 is SGDLS and CDR2 YYNGEE. The CDR3 spans 15 residues. Trimming removed 0 bases at V and 5 bases at J, with 14 bases between.